This TCR beta chain is from a study of control samples from healthy donors and cancer patients. Assay used: immunoSEQ multiplex PCR; TCRdb lists only in-frame clones, some missing. The sample lists 390,000 or so clones, around 90% occurring once. The CDR3 loop spans 18 amino acids. V was clipped by 3 bases and J by 4 bases; unmatched bases: 12. Per the germline V gene, CDR1 is MNHNS and CDR2 is SASEGT. The sequencing input was PBMCs. The TCR sequence derives from a man in his forties or fifties with head and neck cancer. The gene calls are TRBV6-1 and TRBJ1-4, with 9 bases matching TRBD1. CDR3 protein: CASSDRDRVRSNNEKLFF. CDR3 bases: TGTGCCAGCAGTGACCGGGACAGGGTCCGGTCAAATAATGAAAAACTGTTTTTT.